This T cell receptor beta chain was identified in a study of cytomegalovirus exposure and HLA in healthy donors. On the study more broadly: Approximately 170 million T cells yielded some 120 million unique TCR beta sequences in earlier analysis.

This clone has just one count. CDR3 length: 17 residues. The J segment lost 2 bases and the V segment lost 4 bases, leaving 9 bases of the junction unmatched. Germline assignment: CDR1 SNHLY and CDR2 FYNNEI. The PCR contained 60 Vbeta and 13 Jbeta primers. Clones were read by immunoSEQ multiplex PCR, and TCRdb kept only the in-frame ones, dropping some. The table has over 80,000 clones, about 79% seen once. The chain links TRBV2 to TRBJ2-2; 8 nucleotides align to TRBD1. The sequenced sample consisted of PBMCs. This clonotype was sampled from a man aged 45-60 years in good health and CMV-seronegative. The CDR3 here is CASSVPGQETNTGELFF. DNA for the CDR3: TGTGCCAGCAGTGTACCGGGACAGGAGACCAACACCGGGGAGCTGTTTTTT.